This entry lists 30 T cell receptor beta chains sequenced from one sample in a study of response to subunit inactivated influenza vaccine. MiXCR, applied by TCRdb to the RT-PCR reads, yields one record per CDR3 protein. This table holds around 200,000 distinct CDR3 sequences, more than 10% found once. This sample was also put to use in a study of T cells expressing NK-cell markers. That report adds: UMIs accompanied the 5'RACE template switching by which TCR beta cDNA was made.

Sequencing was performed on CD8+ T cells sorted from PBMCs, taken about 12 days after vaccination. These receptors were taken from a man between 45 and 60 years old who received an inactivated influenza vaccine.

This clonotype is termed medium-sized. V and J are TRBV10-3 and TRBJ2-3; possibly TRBD1 or TRBD2 for D (5 bases each). Trimming shortened V by 3 bases and J by 0 bases, and 10 bases separated the two germline ends. Germline V gene lookup returns CDR1 ENHRY and CDR2 SYGVKD. CDR3 length: 15 amino acids. In DNA form, the CDR3 reads TGTGCCATCAGTGACGGGACGATTAGCACAGATACGCAGTATTTT. Its translation is CAISDGTISTDTQYF.

This chain connects TRBV20-1 to TRBJ2-5; 9 bases are a match to TRBD2. This CDR3 has 14 amino acids. Germline-derived CDR1 and CDR2 are DFQATT and SNEGSKA (reference sequence). The V segment lost 1 base and the J segment 4 bases; nucleotides outside the gene matches: 4. CDR3 protein: CSARVSGRGETQYF. In DNA, the CDR3 is TGCAGTGCTAGAGTTAGCGGGAGAGGAGAGACCCAGTACTTC.

The chain employs TRBV5-6 and TRBJ2-2; D is undetermined. Germline CDR1 reads SGHDT; CDR2 reads YYEEEE. The CDR3 is made up of 13 amino acids. V dropped 0 bases and J dropped 6 bases, with 6 bases sitting between them. The CDR3 is CASSLEVSGELFF. CDR3 coding DNA: TGTGCCAGCAGCTTGGAAGTGTCCGGGGAGCTGTTTTTT.

There are a few counts of this clonotype. V usage is TRBV28 and J usage is TRBJ2-1; TRBD1 is a possible D gene (6 bases). Germline assignment: CDR1 MDHEN and CDR2 SYDVKM. The CDR3 covers 11 residues. V lost 10 bases and J 5 bases, leaving 9 bases between the germline ends. The DNA for the CDR3 is TGTGCCATCAAGGGGGACAATGAGCAGTTCTTC. This encodes CAIKGDNEQFF.

This clonotype was found a few times. This clone may be a read error of a much larger clone one base away. This chain uses TRBV27 with TRBJ2-3; D could derive from TRBD1 or TRBD2 (6 bases each). Germline values: CDR1 MNHEY, CDR2 SMNVEV (reference sequence). V gave up 7 bases and J gave up 2 bases, with 16 bases separating them. The CDR3 is made up of 15 amino acids. The CDR3 loop is CASTPEGGYTDTQYF. The DNA for the CDR3 is TGTGCCAGCACCCCCGAGGGGGGATACACAGATACGCAGTATTTT.

The V and J genes are TRBV11-2 and TRBJ1-2; no firm D call. From germline, CDR1 is SGHAT and CDR2 FQNNGV. The V end was cut by 5 bases, the J end by 2 bases, with 18 bases between. This CDR3 has 16 amino acids. The CDR3 region has the DNA TGTGCCAGCAGCATTAGGAACACGGGGTTCAACTATGGCTACACCTTC. This codes for CASSIRNTGFNYGYTF.

In its sample, this clonotype was seen a few times. This chain uses TRBV7-8 with TRBJ2-5, with 7 positions matching TRBD2. The trim removed 2 bases at V and 5 bases at J, leaving 11 bases unmatched. CDR1 and CDR2 from the germline V gene are SGHVS and FQNEAQ. The CDR3 runs to 16 residues. The CDR3, as DNA: TGTGCCAGCAGCTTATTGGCGGGAGTAGGGTTTGAGACCCAGTACTTC. Its protein is CASSLLAGVGFETQYF.

Only a few counts were recorded for this clonotype. The genes are TRBV4-1 and TRBJ1-1, with D unresolved. V gave up 0 bases and J gave up 5 bases, with 13 bases separating them. Germline values: CDR1 MGHRA, CDR2 YSYEKL. The CDR3 extends over 15 amino acids. The CDR3 protein is CASSQDPSQMTEAFF. The CDR3 bases are TGCGCCAGCAGCCAAGATCCATCGCAGATGACTGAAGCTTTCTTT.

The V gene is TRBV28, the J gene TRBJ2-1; 8 bases are shared with TRBD2. CDR3 length: 15 amino acids. The V segment lost 5 bases and the J segment 2 bases; nucleotides outside the gene matches: 5. Germline CDR1 MDHEN, CDR2 SYDVKM. The CDR3 region is CASSPGLAAYNEQFF. The CDR3 DNA follows: TGTGCCAGCAGTCCCGGACTAGCTGCCTACAATGAGCAGTTCTTC.

V and J are TRBV28 and TRBJ2-7; maybe TRBD2 (6 bases). With 5 bases removed from V and 3 bases from J, the gap between germline ends came to 11 bases. CDR3 length: 13 amino acids. Germline loops: CDR1 MDHEN, CDR2 SYDVKM. The CDR3 DNA follows: TGTGCCAGCAGTCGGGGGACTTTCTACGAGCAGTACTTC. Its protein is CASSRGTFYEQYF.

Many counts were recorded for this clonotype. The chain is built from TRBV29-1 and TRBJ2-7, with unresolved D. The ends were cut back, 4 bases at V and 1 base at J, with 11 bases in the middle. This CDR3 region has 13 residues. Germline CDR1 and CDR2: SQVTM and ANQGSEA. For the CDR3, the DNA is TGCAGCGTTGTAACAGAGCTATCCTACGAGCAGTACTTC. Translated: CSVVTELSYEQYF.

This clonotype was observed a few times. V usage is TRBV10-3 and J usage is TRBJ2-3; TRBD1 matches at 7 bases. CDR3 length: 14 amino acids. V lost 3 bases and J lost 5; bases outside the gene matches: 5. CDR1 is ENHRY, CDR2 SYGVKD, per germline. This chain's CDR3 is CAISDPGGRDTQYF. The CDR3 DNA reads TGTGCCATCAGTGATCCAGGGGGAAGAGATACGCAGTATTTT.

This chain joins TRBV29-1 and TRBJ2-7; maybe TRBD1 (6 bases). The CDR3 is 15 residues long. The V gene lost 1 base and the J gene lost 4 bases, with 17 bases spanning the gap. Germline values: CDR1 SQVTM, CDR2 ANQGSEA. DNA for the CDR3: TGCAGCGTTGAAGCAGTCAGGGGACCCCTTTACGAGCAGTACTTC. Translation gives CSVEAVRGPLYEQYF.

In this sample, this clonotype turned up a few times. This chain links TRBV4-3 with TRBJ1-4; possible D gene TRBD1, 5 bases. The CDR3 contains 15 residues. V was shortened by 0 bases and J by 4 bases, with 9 bases between the two germline ends. CDR1 is LGHNA and CDR2 is YSLEER in the germline V gene. The CDR3 region is CASSQEAQGNEKLFF. In DNA form, the CDR3 reads TGCGCCAGCAGCCAAGAGGCCCAGGGTAATGAAAAACTGTTTTTT.

This clonotype was recorded a few times. Germline is not matched at one junction end, which may reflect a read error. The rearrangement links TRBV4-2 to TRBJ2-3; no reliable D call. The germline V gene has CDR1 LGHNA and CDR2 YNFKEQ. The CDR3 loop spans 16 amino acids. CDR3 in amino acids: CASSEVWRTGTDTQYF. Here the CDR3 DNA reads TGCGCCAGCAGCGAAGTTTGGCGGACGGGCACAGATACGCAGTATTTT.

Only a few counts were recorded for this clonotype. V gene TRBV6-1 combines with J gene TRBJ2-7; 11 nucleotides align to TRBD2. V trimming: 6 bases; J trimming: 5 bases; junction bases outside the gene matches: 6. The CDR3 covers 14 residues. CDR1 is MNHNS and CDR2 is SASEGT in the germline V gene. As DNA, the CDR3 is TGTGCCAGCAGGAGACTAGCGGGGCGCGACGAGCAGTACTTC. It translates to CASRRLAGRDEQYF.

V gene TRBV4-1 combines with J gene TRBJ1-1; 9 bases align to TRBD1. The germline gives CDR1 MGHRA, CDR2 YSYEKL. V shed 1 base and J 0 bases; nucleotides not matched to a gene: 3. The CDR3 has 16 residues. CDR3: CASSQGQGVMNTEAFF. The CDR3 coding sequence is TGCGCCAGCAGCCAAGGACAGGGGGTTATGAACACTGAAGCTTTCTTT.

The chain employs TRBV27 and TRBJ2-7; 8 positions agree with TRBD2. V lost 3 bases to trimming and J lost 4 bases; unmatched junction nucleotides: 8. Looked up from germline, CDR1 is MNHEY and CDR2 is SMNVEV (reference sequence). This CDR3 region has 15 residues. The CDR3 region is CASSFLSSGPYEQYF. The CDR3 nucleotides read TGTGCCAGCAGTTTCCTCTCTAGCGGGCCATACGAGCAGTACTTC.

This rearrangement joins TRBV2 to TRBJ2-1; 10 bases fit TRBD2. Per germline, CDR1 SNHLY and CDR2 FYNNEI. The length of the CDR3 is 16 residues. Germline trimming cut 0 bases from V and 10 bases from J; bases unmatched to any gene: 9. This CDR3 reads CASSEAGSGRAWEQFF. DNA for the CDR3: TGTGCCAGCAGTGAAGCTGGGAGCGGGAGGGCGTGGGAGCAGTTCTTC.

The rearrangement uses TRBV4-3 and TRBJ2-2; a possible D gene is TRBD1 (6 bases). CDR1 and CDR2 from the germline V gene are LGHNA and YSLEER. The CDR3 runs to 17 residues. The V and J ends lost 0 bases and 1 base respectively, with 12 bases between them. The CDR3 here is CASSQEWSQGNTGELFF. CDR3 sequence (DNA): TGCGCCAGCAGCCAAGAATGGTCACAGGGGAACACCGGGGAGCTGTTTTTT.

This clonotype has more than one count but fewer than ten. CDR3 region: CASSSFGDGTQNYNEQFF. DNA for the CDR3: TGTGCCAGCAGCTCTTTTGGCGACGGGACCCAGAACTACAATGAGCAGTTCTTC. The chain links TRBV7-6 to TRBJ2-1, with D possibly called TRBD1 or TRBD2 (5 bases each). The germline V and J ends were trimmed by 4 bases and 3 bases, with 22 bases remaining between them. CDR3 length equals 18 residues. The germline V gene encodes CDR1 SGHVS and CDR2 FNYEAQ.

Only a few counts were recorded for this clonotype. The rearrangement links TRBV14 to TRBJ1-3; D is unresolved. The germline V gene encodes CDR1 SGHDN and CDR2 FVKESK. V shed 8 bases and J shed 0 bases, with 8 bases lying between them. The CDR3 has 13 residues. CDR3 bases: TGTGCCAGCCGGGCACCCTCTGGAAACACCATATATTTT. Translating it yields CASRAPSGNTIYF.

The rearrangement uses TRBV7-2 and TRBJ2-3; tentative D call: TRBD2 (6 bases). Trimming removed 5 bases from V and 2 bases from J, with 17 bases in between. Germline V lookup: CDR1 SGHTA, CDR2 FQGNSA. This CDR3 is built from 16 residues. CDR3 in DNA: TGTGCCAGCAGCGGGGGGATGGAGGGGTTCACAGATACGCAGTATTTT. It encodes CASSGGMEGFTDTQYF.

This clonotype was observed many times. The CDR3 DNA sequence: TGTGCCAGCAAACTACGGGCACAGGGGTACTATGGCTACACCTTC. Translated: CASKLRAQGYYGYTF. The V call is TRBV28, the J call TRBJ1-2; TRBD1 aligns across 7 bases. The CDR3 sequence is 15 residues long. After removal of 7 bases from V and 3 bases from J, the junction contained 11 bases not matched to a gene. The germline CDR1 and CDR2 sequences are MDHEN and SYDVKM.

This clonotype occurred many times. The CDR3: CASSRPPPEDNEQFF. The CDR3 DNA is TGTGCCAGCAGCCGGCCACCCCCGGAAGATAATGAGCAGTTCTTC. This chain uses TRBV4-2 with TRBJ2-1, with D hard to call. The CDR3 extends over 15 amino acids. CDR1 is LGHNA, CDR2 YNFKEQ, per germline. V lost 4 bases and J lost 7, with 17 bases in between.

This clonotype was seen only a few times. The V and J genes are TRBV7-9 and TRBJ2-1; a possible D gene is TRBD2 (6 bases). Germline CDR1 and CDR2: SEHNR and FQNEAQ (reference sequence). Trimming took off 3 bases at V and 4 bases at J, with 13 bases between the two ends. CDR3 length: 15 residues. The CDR3 bases are TGTGCCAGCAGCTTTTCTGCGGGACTTTACAATGAGCAGTTCTTC. This gives the protein CASSFSAGLYNEQFF.

This clonotype occurred a few times. The V gene is TRBV7-2, the J gene TRBJ1-6; 7 bases fit TRBD1. The CDR3 totals 16 residues. Unmatched junction bases numbered 6, after V lost 0 bases and J lost 7 bases. The germline V gene encodes CDR1 SGHTA and CDR2 FQGNSA. CDR3 nucleotide sequence: TGTGCCAGCAGCTTAGCTAACCGGGACAGCAATTCACCCCTCCACTTT. Translation gives CASSLANRDSNSPLHF. The full variable domain, with the rest looked up from reference TRBV7-2 and TRBJ1-6, is GAGVSQSPSNKVTEKGKDVELRCDPISGHTALYWYRQSLGQGLEFLIYFQGNSAPDKSGLPSDRFSAERTGGSVSTLTIQRTQQEDSAVYLCASSLANRDSNSPLHFGNGTRLTVT.

A few counts support this clonotype. The J gene is TRBJ2-3, the V gene TRBV11-2; no reliable D call. Trimming cost V 2 bases and J 1 base, with 13 bases left between them. Germline CDR1 is SGHAT and CDR2 is FQNNGV. The CDR3 is made up of 16 amino acids. CDR3 residues: CASSLLVGGGTDTQYF. The CDR3 DNA follows: TGTGCCAGCAGCTTATTAGTCGGTGGGGGCACAGATACGCAGTATTTT.

The table lists this clonotype with a few counts. The chain is built from TRBV6-1 and TRBJ2-3; maybe TRBD1 (7 bases). V was cut by 7 bases and J by 3 bases, with 23 bases left in between. CDR1 MNHNS and CDR2 SASEGT come from the germline V gene. The length of the CDR3 is 17 residues. This CDR3 reads CASKTLGTQGGTDTQYF. CDR3 DNA: TGTGCCAGCAAGACTCTAGGGACCCAGGGGGGAACAGATACGCAGTATTTT.

The chain links TRBV28 to TRBJ2-1; maybe TRBD2 (5 bases). The length of the CDR3 is 12 residues. Germline CDR1 and CDR2: MDHEN and SYDVKM. V lost 5 bases to trimming and J lost 12 bases, with 14 bases between them. CDR3 in amino acids: CASSNPGIGQFF. The CDR3 DNA reads TGTGCCAGCAGTAACCCCGGGATTGGGCAGTTCTTC.